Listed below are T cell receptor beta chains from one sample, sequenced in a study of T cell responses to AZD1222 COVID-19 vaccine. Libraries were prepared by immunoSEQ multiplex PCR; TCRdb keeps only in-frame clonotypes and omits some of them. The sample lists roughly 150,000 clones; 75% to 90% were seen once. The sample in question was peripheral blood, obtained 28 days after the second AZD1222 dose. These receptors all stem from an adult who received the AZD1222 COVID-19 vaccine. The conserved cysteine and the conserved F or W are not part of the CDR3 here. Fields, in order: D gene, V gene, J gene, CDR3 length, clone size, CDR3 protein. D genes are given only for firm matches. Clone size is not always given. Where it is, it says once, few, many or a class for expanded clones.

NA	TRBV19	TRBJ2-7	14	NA	ASIHPGCGKSYEQY
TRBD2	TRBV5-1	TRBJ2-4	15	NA	ASSLGGLAGTKNIQY
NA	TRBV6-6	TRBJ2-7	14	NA	ASTFETTGRFDEQY
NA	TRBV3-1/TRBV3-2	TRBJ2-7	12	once	ASSQGAGFHEQY
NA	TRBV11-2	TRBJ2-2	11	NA	ASSLSVSGELF
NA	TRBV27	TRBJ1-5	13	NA	ASSSGPLSNQPQH
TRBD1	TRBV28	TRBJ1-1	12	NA	ASSLYLRQGTAF
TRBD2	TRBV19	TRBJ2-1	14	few	ASSISVLAGGNEQF
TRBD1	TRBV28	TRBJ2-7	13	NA	ASSLTGGGRSTQY
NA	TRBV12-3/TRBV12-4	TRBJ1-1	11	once	ASSLGRGAEAF
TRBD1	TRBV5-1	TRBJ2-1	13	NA	ASSYGQGTYNEQF
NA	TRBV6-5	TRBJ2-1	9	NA	ASSTYNEQF
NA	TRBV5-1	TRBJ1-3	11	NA	ASSSYPGNTIY
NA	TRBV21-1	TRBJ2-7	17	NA	ASSKGTFLGQGGSYEQY
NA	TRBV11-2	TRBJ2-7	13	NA	ASSSAGTQFFEQY
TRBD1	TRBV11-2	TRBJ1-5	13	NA	ASSPGQGANQPQH
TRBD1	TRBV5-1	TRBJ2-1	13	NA	ASSATGGEYNEQF
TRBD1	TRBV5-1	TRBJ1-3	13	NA	ASSLGTEAGNTIY
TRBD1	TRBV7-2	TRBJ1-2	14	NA	ASSLAPAGTGDGYT
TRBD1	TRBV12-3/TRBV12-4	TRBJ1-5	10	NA	ASSFPTGAPH
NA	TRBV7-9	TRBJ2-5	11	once	ASSQAGGETQY
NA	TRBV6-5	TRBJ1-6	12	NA	ASVSGAYNSPLH
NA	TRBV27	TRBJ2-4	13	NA	ASSGRGAAKNIQY
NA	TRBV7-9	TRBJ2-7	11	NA	ASSLEVTSGQY
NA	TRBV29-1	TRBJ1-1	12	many	SVWDTKQSTEAF
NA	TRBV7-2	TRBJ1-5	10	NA	ASSFNNQPQH
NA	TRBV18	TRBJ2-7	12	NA	ASSPAGYSYEQY
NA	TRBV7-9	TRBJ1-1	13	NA	ASSPSGELSTEAF